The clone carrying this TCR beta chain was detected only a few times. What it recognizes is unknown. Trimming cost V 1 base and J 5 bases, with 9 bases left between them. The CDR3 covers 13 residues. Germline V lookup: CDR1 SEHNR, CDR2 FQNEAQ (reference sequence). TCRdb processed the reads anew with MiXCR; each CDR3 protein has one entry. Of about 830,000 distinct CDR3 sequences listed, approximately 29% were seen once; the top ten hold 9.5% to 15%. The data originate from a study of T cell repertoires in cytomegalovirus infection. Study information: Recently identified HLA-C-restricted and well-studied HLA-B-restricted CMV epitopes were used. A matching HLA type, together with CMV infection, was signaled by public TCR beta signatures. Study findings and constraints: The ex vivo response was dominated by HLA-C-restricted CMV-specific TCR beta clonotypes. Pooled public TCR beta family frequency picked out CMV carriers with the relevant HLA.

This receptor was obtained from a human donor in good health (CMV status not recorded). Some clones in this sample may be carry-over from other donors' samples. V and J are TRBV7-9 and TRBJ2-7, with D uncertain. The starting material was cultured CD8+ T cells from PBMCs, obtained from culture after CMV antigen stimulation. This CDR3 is CASSLEQKHEQYF. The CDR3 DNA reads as TGTGCCAGCAGCTTAGAACAGAAACACGAGCAGTACTTC.